This TCR beta chain emerged from a study of OX40 agonist ivuxolimab in advanced cancers. Background on the study: Among those enrolled, mean age was 60 years (range about 23 to 79) and about 82% were male. Partial responses were recorded for three patients, including one with hepatocellular carcinoma and two with cutaneous melanoma. Findings of the study overall: At 0.1 to 3.0 mg/kg, clonal expansion of CD4+ and CD8+ blood T cells had occurred by week 6.

This clone ranks as medium-sized. Antigen: not known. The CDR3 has 14 amino acids. The V gene's germline CDR1 is SGDLS and CDR2 YYNGEE. Trimming shortened V by 2 bases and J by 2 bases, and 8 bases separated the two germline ends. Using immunoSEQ multiplex PCR, the repertoire was profiled, and TCRdb retains in-frame clones only, with some absent. This table holds some 21,000 clones, over 70% found once. The genes are TRBV9 and TRBJ1-5; the D is unclear. Here the sequenced sample was CD4+ or CD8+ T cells sorted from blood, taken in a trial of the OX40 agonist ivuxolimab. The source of this sequence is an adult with an advanced solid tumor such as melanoma, head and neck, liver or kidney cancer. CDR3 sequence: CASSVSGGNQPQHF. CDR3 DNA sequence: TGTGCCAGCAGCGTTTCTGGGGGCAATCAGCCCCAGCATTTT.